A selection of T cell receptor beta chains follows, all from one sample in a study of beta chain features in type 1 diabetes. TCRdb keeps only in-frame clones here, not all; method: immunoSEQ multiplex PCR. The sample includes approximately 150,000 clones, roughly 65% seen only once; the top ten take about 0.1%. Sequencing used naive CD4+ T cells from blood. The receptor source for this set is a man aged 25-45 years with type 1 diabetes. CDR3s include the opening cysteine and the closing phenylalanine or tryptophan. Each record gives: V gene, J gene, CDR3 protein.

>TRBV28|TRBJ2-6
CASTGRSGANVLTF
>TRBV4-3|TRBJ1-2
CASSQGQGGFGGYTF
>TRBV5-4|TRBJ2-7
CASSSDRPSHEQYF
>TRBV29-1|TRBJ2-1
CSAEPSPGGDGNEQFF
>TRBV15|TRBJ1-3
CATSRAMVAASSGNTIYF
>TRBV25-1|TRBJ1-2
CASSESNYGYTF
>TRBV28|TRBJ1-2
CASRDMINYGYTF
>TRBV30|TRBJ2-3
CAWSDSGRGDTQYF
>TRBV7-2|TRBJ2-6
CASSLGSSGANVLTF
>TRBV14|TRBJ2-2
CASSQDYRVNTGELFF
>TRBV7-2|TRBJ1-2
CASSSPAGFNYGYTF
>TRBV7-2|TRBJ2-3
CASSLRPGTDTQYF
>TRBV30|TRBJ1-2
CARNRDTSPGYTF
>TRBV4-3|TRBJ2-3
CASSQDSASGGHTDTQYF
>TRBV5-4|TRBJ2-5
CASSPGEWETQYF
>TRBV30|TRBJ2-1
CAWSAYNEQFF
>TRBV2|TRBJ1-2
CASAGTLENGYTF
>TRBV30|TRBJ1-4
CAWRTMGGEKLFF
>TRBV5-1|TRBJ1-1
CASSILGQNTEAFF
>TRBV7-9|TRBJ1-1
CASSLLTVNTEAFF
>TRBV2|TRBJ2-5
CASSDHTGDETQYF
>TRBV2|TRBJ2-1
CASMASYEQFF
>TRBV7-9|TRBJ2-3
CASSLTETQYF
>TRBV9|TRBJ2-3
CASSVDLFDTQYF
>TRBV9|TRBJ2-1
CASSVGYRGTLSYNEQFF
>TRBV5-6|TRBJ2-3
CASSLLGTDTQYF
>TRBV9|TRBJ2-3
CASSPQSGTTTDTQYF
>TRBV7-2|TRBJ2-3
CASSLLPTADTQYF
>TRBV30|TRBJ1-1
CAWNKGPTEAFF
>TRBV20-1|TRBJ2-5
CSARPTETQYF
>TRBV7-9|TRBJ1-1
CASSSDLSLTEAFF
>TRBV30|TRBJ2-1
CAWSVLKKQFF
>TRBV29-1|TRBJ2-7
CSVWELGKQYF
>TRBV25-1|TRBJ2-3
CASSDPSGTDTQYF
>TRBV18|TRBJ2-5
CASSPRIQETQYF
>TRBV29-1|TRBJ2-7
CSVDGFRENEQYF
>TRBV4-3|TRBJ2-3
CASSQYRQGGTDTQYF
>TRBV6-6|TRBJ1-1
CASSTTENTEAFF
>TRBV6-6|TRBJ2-4
CASRPGGAAKNIQYF
>TRBV28|TRBJ1-1
CASIGGNTEAFF
>TRBV29-1|TRBJ1-1
CSLVLSDTEAFF
>TRBV7-2|TRBJ2-3
CASSSPDRGADTQYF
>TRBV28|TRBJ2-7
CASTDSSYEQYF
>TRBV9|TRBJ2-3
CASSVGREPGPQYF
>TRBV7-8|TRBJ2-7
CASSSYRGAYEQYF
>TRBV9|TRBJ1-2
CASSVGSNYGYTF
>TRBV5-1|TRBJ2-5
CASSPDLGWGTQYF
>TRBV9|TRBJ2-1
CASSVAQWNEQFF
>TRBV13|TRBJ2-1
CASSETGQGGEQFF
>TRBV2|TRBJ1-2
CASSEARPGRGYTF
>TRBV29-1|TRBJ1-2
CSVDRGDYGYTF
>TRBV4-3|TRBJ1-4
CASSPVTAAEKLFF
>TRBV30|TRBJ2-3
CAWNPLAGATDTQYF
>TRBV29-1|TRBJ1-1
CSVEGDSTEAFF
>TRBV2|TRBJ1-2
CASRTQGLDGYTF
>TRBV15|TRBJ1-6
CATSKQGSGSPLHF
>TRBV4-3|TRBJ2-6
CASSQAAMNSGANVLTF
>TRBV7-9|TRBJ2-7
CASSLGQLYEQYF
>TRBV20-1|TRBJ2-1
CSAIKGEQFF